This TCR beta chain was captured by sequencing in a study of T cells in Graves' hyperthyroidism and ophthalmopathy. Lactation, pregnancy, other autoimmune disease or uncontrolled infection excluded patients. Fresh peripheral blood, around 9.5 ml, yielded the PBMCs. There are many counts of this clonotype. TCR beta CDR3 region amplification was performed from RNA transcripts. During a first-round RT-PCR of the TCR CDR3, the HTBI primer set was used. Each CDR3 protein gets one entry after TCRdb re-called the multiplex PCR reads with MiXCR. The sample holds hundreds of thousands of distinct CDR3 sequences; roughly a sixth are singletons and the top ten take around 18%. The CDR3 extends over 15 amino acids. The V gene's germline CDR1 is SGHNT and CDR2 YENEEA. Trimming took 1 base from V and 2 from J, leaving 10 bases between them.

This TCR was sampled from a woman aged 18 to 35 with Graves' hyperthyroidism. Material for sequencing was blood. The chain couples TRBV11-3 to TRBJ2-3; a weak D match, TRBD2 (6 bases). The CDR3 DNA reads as TGTGCCAGCAGCTTAGGTTCGGGAGTCACAGATACGCAGTATTTT. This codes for CASSLGSGVTDTQYF.